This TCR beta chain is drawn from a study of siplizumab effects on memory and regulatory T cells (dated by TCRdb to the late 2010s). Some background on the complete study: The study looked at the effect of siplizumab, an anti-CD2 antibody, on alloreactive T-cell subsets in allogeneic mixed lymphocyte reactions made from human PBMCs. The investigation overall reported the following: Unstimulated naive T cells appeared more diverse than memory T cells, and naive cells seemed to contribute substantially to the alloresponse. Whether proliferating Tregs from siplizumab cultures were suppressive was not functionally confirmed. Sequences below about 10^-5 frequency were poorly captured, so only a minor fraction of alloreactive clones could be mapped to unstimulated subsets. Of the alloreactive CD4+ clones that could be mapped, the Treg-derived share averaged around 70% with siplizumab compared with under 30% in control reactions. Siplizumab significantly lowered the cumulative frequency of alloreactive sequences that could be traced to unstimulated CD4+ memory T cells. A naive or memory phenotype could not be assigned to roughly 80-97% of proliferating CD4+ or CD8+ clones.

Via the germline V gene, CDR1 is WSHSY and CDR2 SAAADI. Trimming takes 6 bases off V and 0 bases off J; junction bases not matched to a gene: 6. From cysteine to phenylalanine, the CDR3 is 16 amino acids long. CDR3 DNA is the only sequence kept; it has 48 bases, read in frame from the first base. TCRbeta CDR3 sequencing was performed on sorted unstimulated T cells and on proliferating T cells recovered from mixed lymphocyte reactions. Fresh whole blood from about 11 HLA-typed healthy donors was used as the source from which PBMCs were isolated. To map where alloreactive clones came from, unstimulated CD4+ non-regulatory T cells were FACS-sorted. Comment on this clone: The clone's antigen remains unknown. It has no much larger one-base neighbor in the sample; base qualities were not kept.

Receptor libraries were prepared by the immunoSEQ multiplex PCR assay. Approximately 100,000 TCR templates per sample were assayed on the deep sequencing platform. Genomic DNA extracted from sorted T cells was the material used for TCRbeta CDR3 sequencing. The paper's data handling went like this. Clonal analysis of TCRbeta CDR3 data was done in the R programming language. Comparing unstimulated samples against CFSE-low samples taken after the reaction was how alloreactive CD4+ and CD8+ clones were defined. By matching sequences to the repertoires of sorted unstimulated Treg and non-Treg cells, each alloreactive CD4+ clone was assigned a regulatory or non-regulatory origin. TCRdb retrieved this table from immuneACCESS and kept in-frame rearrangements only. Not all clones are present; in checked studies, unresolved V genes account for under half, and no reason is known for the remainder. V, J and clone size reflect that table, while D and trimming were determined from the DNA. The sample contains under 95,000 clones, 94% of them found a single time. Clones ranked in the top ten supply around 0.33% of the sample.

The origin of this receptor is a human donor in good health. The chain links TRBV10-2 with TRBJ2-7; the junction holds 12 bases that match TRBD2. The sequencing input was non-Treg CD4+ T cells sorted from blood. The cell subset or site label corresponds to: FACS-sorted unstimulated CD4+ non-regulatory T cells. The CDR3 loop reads CASRLTSGGPSYEQYF. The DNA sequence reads TGCGCCAGCAGGTTGACTAGCGGGGGACCCTCCTACGAGCAGTACTTC.